This TCR beta chain was recovered during a study of Graves' ophthalmopathy and Graves' hyperthyroidism. Amplification of TCR beta CDR3 regions used RNA transcripts. In the first round, RT-PCR was carried out with HTBI primers, and a multiplex PCR formed the second round. TCRdb reprocessed the multiplex PCR reads with MiXCR, giving one entry per CDR3 protein. The table lists roughly 1.1 million distinct CDR3 sequences, less than 45% of them singletons, with around 10% in the top ten. This CDR3 comprises 11 residues. Germline loops: CDR1 SGHNT, CDR2 YENEEA. This clonotype has ten or more counts. One end of the junction is discordant with germline, which a read error may explain.

The chain is built from TRBV11-3 and TRBJ2-7; D is perhaps TRBD2 (6 bases). The clonotype was recovered from an adult man with Graves' hyperthyroidism. The source material was peripheral blood or thyroid tissue (not recorded which). The CDR3, as DNA: TGTGCCAGCAGCCTCGGACGGGACTGGCACTTC. Translation gives CASSLGRDWHF.